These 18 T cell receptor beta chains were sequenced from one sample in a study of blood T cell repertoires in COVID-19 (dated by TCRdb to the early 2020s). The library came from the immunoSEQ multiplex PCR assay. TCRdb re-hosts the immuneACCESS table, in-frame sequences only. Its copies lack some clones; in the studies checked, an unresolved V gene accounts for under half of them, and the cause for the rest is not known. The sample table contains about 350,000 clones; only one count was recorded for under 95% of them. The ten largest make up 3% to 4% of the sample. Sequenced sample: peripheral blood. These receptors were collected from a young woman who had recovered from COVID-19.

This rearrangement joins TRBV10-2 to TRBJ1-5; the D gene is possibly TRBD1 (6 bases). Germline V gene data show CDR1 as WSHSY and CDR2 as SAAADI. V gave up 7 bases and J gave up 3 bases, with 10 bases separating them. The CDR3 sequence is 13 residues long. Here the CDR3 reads CASKDSLNQPQHF. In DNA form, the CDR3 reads TGCGCCAGCAAGGACAGCCTCAATCAGCCCCAGCATTTT.

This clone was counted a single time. CDR3 coding DNA: TGTGCCAGCAGCTTACCGGTGGAGAGCTCCTACAATGAGCAGTTCTTC. Amino acids: CASSLPVESSYNEQFF. The chain joins TRBV7-6 to TRBJ2-1; no firm D call. CDR1 is SGHVS, CDR2 FNYEAQ, per germline. Trimming cost V 2 bases and J 0 bases, with 11 bases left between them. The CDR3 length is 16 residues.

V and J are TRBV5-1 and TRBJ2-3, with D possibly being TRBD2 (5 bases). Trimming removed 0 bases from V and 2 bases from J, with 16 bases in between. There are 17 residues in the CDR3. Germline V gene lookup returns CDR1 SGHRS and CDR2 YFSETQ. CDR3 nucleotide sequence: TGCGCCAGCAGCTTGGGCCTAACTGGACTTATCACAGATACGCAGTATTTT. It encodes CASSLGLTGLITDTQYF.

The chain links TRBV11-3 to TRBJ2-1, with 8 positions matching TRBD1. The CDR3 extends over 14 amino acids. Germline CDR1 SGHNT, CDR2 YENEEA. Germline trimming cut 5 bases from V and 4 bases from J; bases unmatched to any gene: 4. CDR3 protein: CASSPGQVYNEQFF. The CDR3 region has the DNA TGTGCCAGCAGCCCGGGACAGGTTTACAATGAGCAGTTCTTC.

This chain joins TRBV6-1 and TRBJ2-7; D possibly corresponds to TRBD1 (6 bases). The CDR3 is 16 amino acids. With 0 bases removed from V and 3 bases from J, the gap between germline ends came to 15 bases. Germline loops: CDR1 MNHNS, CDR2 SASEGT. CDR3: CASSEASGTPDYEQYV. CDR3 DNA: TGTGCCAGCAGTGAAGCTTCCGGGACACCGGACTACGAGCAGTACGTC.

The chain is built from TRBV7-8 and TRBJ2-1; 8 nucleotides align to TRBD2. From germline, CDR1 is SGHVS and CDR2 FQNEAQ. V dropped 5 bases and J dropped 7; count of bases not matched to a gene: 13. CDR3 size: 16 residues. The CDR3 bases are TGTGCCAGCAGCCCCACCCGAGCGGGAGAGGGTAATGAGCAGTTCTTC. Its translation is CASSPTRAGEGNEQFF. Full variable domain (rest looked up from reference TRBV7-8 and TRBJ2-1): GAGVSQSPRYKVAKRGQDVALRCDPISGHVSLFWYQQALGQGPEFLTYFQNEAQLDKSGLPSDRFFAERPEGSVSTLKIQRTQQEDSAVYLCASSPTRAGEGNEQFFGPGTRLTVL.

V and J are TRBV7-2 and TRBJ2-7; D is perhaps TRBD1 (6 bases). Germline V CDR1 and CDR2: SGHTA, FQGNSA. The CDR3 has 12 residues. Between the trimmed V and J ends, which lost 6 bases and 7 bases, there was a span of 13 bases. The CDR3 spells CASRQDSGEQYV. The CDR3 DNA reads TGTGCCAGCAGACAGGACAGCGGAGAGCAGTACGTC.

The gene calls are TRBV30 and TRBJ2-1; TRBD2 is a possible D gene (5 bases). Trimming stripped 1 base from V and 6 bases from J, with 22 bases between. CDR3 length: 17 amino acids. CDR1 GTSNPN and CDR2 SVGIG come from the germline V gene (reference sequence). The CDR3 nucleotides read TGTGCCTGGAGTGCCACCCCGCCTAACGGGGTCCCCAATGAGCAGTTCTTC. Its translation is CAWSATPPNGVPNEQFF.

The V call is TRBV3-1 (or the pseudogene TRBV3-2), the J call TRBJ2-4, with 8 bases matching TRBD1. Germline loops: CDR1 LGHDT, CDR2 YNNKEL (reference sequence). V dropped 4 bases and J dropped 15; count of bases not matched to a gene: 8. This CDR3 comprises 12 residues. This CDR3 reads CASSLGTGGWYF. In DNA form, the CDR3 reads TGTGCCAGCAGCCTTGGTACAGGGGGATGGTACTTC.

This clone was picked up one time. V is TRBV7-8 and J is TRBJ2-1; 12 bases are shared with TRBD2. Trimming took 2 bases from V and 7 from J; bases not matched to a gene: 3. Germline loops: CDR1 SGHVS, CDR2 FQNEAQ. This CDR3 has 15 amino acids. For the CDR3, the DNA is TGTGCCAGCAGCTTACGCCTAGCGGGAGGGAATGAGCAGTTCTTC. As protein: CASSLRLAGGNEQFF.

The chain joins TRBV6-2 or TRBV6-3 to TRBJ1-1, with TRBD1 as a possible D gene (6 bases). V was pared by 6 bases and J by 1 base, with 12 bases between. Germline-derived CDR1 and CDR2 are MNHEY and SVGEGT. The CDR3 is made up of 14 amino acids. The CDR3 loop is CASSLRGENTEAFF. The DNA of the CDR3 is TGTGCCAGCAGCCTCAGGGGCGAGAACACTGAAGCTTTCTTT.

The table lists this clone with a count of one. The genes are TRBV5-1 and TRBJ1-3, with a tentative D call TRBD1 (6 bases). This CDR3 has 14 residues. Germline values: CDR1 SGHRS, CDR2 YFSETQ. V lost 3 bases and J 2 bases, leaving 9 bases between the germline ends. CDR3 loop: CASSSQGPGNTIYF. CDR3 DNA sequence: TGCGCCAGCAGCTCACAGGGACCTGGAAACACCATATATTTT.

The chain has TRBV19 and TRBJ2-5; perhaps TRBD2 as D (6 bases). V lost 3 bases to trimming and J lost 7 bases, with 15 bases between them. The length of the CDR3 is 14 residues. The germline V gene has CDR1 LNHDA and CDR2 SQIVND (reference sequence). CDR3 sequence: CASSIAGTGRTQYF. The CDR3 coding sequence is TGTGCCAGTAGTATTGCGGGAACCGGAAGGACCCAGTACTTC.

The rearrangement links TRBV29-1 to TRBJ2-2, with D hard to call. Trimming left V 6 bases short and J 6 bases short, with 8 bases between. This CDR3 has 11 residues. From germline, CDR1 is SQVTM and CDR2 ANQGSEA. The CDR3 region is CSVSEAGELFF. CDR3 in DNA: TGCAGCGTCAGTGAAGCCGGGGAGCTGTTTTTT.

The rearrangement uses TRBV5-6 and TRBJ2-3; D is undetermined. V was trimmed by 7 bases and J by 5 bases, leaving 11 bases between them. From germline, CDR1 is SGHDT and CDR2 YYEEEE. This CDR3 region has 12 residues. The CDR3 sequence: CASWAVGDTQYF. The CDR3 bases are TGTGCCAGCTGGGCCGTAGGAGATACGCAGTATTTT.

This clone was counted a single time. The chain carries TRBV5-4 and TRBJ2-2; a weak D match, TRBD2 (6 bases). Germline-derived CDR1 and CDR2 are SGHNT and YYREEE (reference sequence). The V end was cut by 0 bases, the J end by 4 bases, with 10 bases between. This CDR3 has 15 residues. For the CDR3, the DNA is TGTGCCAGCAGCTTGGTCGGGAGTGGCACCGGGGAGCTGTTTTTT. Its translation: CASSLVGSGTGELFF.

This CDR3 reads CASSHVTLAGNTIYF. In DNA, the CDR3 is TGCGCCAGCAGCCACGTCACATTGGCTGGAAACACCATATATTTT. The gene calls are TRBV4-3 and TRBJ1-3; no clear D gene. The V end was cut by 3 bases, the J end by 2 bases, with 11 bases between. In germline, CDR1 is LGHNA, CDR2 YSLEER. The CDR3 length is 15 residues.

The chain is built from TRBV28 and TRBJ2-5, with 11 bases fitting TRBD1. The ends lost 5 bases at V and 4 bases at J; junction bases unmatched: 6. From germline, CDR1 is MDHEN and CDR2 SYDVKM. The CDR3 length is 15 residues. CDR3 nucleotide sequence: TGTGCCAGCAGTATCGGGACAGGGGGGGGAGAGACCCAGTACTTC. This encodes CASSIGTGGGETQYF.